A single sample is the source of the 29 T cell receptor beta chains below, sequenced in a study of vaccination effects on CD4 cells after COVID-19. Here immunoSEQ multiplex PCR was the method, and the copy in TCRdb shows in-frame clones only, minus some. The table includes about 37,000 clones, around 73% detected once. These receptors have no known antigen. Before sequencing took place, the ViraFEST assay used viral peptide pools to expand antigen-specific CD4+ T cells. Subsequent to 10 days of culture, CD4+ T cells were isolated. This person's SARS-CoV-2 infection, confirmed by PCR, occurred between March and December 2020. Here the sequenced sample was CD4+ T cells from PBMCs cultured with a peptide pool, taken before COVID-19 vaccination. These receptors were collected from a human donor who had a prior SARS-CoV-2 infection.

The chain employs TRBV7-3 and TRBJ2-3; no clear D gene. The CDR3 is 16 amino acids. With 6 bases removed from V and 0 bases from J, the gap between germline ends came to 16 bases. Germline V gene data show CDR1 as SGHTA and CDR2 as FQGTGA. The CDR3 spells CASSSRVAGSTDTQYF. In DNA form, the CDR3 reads TGTGCCAGCAGTTCACGTGTGGCTGGAAGCACAGATACGCAGTATTTT.

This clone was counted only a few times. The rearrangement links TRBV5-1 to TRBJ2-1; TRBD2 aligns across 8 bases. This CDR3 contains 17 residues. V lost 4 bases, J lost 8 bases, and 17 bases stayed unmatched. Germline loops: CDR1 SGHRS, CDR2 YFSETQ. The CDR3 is CASSRPAWALGRDEQFF. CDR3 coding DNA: TGCGCCAGCAGCCGTCCCGCCTGGGCCCTCGGGAGGGATGAGCAGTTCTTC.

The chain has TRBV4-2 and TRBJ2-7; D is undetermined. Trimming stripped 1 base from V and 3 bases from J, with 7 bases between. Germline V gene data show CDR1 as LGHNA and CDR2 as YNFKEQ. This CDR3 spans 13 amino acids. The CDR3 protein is CASSQGPDYEQYF. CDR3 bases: TGTGCCAGCAGCCAAGGCCCCGACTACGAGCAGTACTTC.

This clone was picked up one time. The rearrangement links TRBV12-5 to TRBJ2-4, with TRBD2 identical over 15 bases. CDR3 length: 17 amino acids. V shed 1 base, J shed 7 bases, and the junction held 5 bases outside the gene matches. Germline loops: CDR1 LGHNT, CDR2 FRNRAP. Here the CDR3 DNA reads TGTGCTAGTGGTTTGGGGACTAGCGGGAGGGGTAGGAACATTCAGTACTTC. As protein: CASGLGTSGRGRNIQYF. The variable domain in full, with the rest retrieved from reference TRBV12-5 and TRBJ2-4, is DARVTQTPRHKVTEMGQEVTMRCQPILGHNTVFWYRQTMMQGLELLAYFRNRAPLDDSGMPKDRFSAEMPDATLATLKIQPSEPRDSAVYFCASGLGTSGRGRNIQYFGAGTRLSVL.

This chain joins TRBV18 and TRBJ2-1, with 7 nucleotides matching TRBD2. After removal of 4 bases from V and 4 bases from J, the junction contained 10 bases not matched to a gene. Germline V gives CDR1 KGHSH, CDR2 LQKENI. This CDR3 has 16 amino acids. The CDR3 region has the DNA TGTGCCAGCTCACAACCGACGTGGGGGGGGTACAATGAGCAGTTCTTC. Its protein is CASSQPTWGGYNEQFF.

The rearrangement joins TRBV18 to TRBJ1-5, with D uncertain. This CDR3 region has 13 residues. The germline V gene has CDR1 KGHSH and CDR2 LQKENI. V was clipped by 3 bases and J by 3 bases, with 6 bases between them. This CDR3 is CASSPGPNQPQHF. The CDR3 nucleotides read TGTGCCAGCTCACCTGGTCCCAATCAGCCCCAGCATTTT.

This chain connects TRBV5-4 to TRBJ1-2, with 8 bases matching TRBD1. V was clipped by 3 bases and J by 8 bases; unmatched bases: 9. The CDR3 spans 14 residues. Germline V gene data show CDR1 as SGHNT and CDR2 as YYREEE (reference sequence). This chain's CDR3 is CASSSDPGGWGYTF. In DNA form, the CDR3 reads TGTGCCAGCAGCTCCGATCCAGGGGGCTGGGGCTACACCTTC.

The CDR3, as DNA: TGTGCCAGCAGTATCGGGTTAGCCAAAAACATTCAGTACTTC. It codes for CASSIGLAKNIQYF. V usage is TRBV27 and J usage is TRBJ2-4; D gene unclear. Trimming pared 5 bases from V and 0 bases from J, leaving 8 bases between. This CDR3 contains 14 residues. Germline V gene data show CDR1 as MNHEY and CDR2 as SMNVEV (reference sequence).

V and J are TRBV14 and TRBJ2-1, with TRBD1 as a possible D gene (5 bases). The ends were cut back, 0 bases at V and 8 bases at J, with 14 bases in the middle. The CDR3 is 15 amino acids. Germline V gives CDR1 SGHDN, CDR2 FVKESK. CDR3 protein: CASSQDRQGSDEQFF. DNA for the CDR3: TGTGCCAGCAGCCAAGATCGGCAGGGTTCCGATGAGCAGTTCTTC.

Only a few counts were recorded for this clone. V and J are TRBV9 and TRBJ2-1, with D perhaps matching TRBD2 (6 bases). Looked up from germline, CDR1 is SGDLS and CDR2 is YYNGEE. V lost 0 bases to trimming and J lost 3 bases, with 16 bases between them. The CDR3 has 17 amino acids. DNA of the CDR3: TGTGCCAGCAGCGTAGACGGGAGCCTCAATTACTACAATGAGCAGTTCTTC. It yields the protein CASSVDGSLNYYNEQFF.

As DNA, the CDR3 is TGTGCCAGCAGTTACCCAACCGGGACAGCGAACACTGAAGCTTTCTTT. This sequence encodes CASSYPTGTANTEAFF. V gene TRBV6-2 or TRBV6-3 combines with J gene TRBJ1-1; 7 nucleotides agree with TRBD1. Germline V CDR1 and CDR2: MNHEY, SVGEGT. The V and J ends lost 2 bases and 1 base, in that order; junction bases with no gene match: 7. The CDR3 is 16 residues long.

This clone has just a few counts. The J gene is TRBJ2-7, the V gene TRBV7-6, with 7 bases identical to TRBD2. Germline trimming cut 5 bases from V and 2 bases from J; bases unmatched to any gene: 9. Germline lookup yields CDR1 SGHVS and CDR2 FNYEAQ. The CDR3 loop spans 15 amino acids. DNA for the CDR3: TGTGCCAGCAGCCTATCAGCGGGACGAACCTACGAGCAGTACTTC. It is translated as CASSLSAGRTYEQYF.

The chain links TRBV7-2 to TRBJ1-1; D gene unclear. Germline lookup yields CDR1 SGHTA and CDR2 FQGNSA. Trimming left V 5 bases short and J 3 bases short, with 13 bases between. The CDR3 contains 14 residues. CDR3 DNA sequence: TGTGCCAGCAGCCCCGGATCGCGGGACACTGAAGCTTTCTTT. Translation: CASSPGSRDTEAFF.

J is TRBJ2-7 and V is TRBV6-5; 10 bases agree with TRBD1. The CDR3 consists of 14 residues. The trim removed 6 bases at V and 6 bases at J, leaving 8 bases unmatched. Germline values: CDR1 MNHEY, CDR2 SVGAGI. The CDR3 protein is CASSRSGQGTEQYF. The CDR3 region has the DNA TGTGCCAGCAGCCGATCGGGACAGGGGACCGAGCAGTACTTC.

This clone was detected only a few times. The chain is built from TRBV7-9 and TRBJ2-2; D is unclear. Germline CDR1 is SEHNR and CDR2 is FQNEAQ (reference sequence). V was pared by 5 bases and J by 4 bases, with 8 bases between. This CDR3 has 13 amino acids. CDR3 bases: TGTGCCAGCAGCCGTGGAACCACCGGGGAGCTGTTTTTT. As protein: CASSRGTTGELFF.

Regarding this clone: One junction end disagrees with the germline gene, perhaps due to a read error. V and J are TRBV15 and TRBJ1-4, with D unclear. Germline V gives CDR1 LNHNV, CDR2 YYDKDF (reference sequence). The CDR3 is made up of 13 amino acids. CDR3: CATSRDTRSTYHF. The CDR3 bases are TGTGCCACCAGCAGAGATACAAGGAGCACCTATCATTTT.

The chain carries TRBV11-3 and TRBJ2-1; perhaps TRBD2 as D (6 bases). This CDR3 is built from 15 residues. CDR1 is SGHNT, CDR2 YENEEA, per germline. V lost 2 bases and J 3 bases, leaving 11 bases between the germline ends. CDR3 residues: CASSLWPSDYNEQFF. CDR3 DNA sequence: TGTGCCAGCAGCTTATGGCCTAGCGACTACAATGAGCAGTTCTTC.

Here the CDR3 reads CASTFGLAVYNEQFF. Here the CDR3 DNA reads TGTGCCAGCACTTTTGGACTAGCGGTTTACAATGAGCAGTTCTTC. This rearrangement joins TRBV5-6 to TRBJ2-1, with 10 bases lining up with TRBD2. Trimming cost V 6 bases and J 4 bases; bases outside gene matches: 7. Germline assignment: CDR1 SGHDT and CDR2 YYEEEE. CDR3 size: 15 residues. Full variable domain (rest looked up from reference TRBV5-6 and TRBJ2-1): DAGVTQSPTHLIKTRGQQVTLRCSPKSGHDTVSWYQQALGQGPQFIFQYYEEEERQRGNFPDRFSGHQFPNYSSELNVNALLLGDSALYLCASTFGLAVYNEQFFGPGTRLTVL.

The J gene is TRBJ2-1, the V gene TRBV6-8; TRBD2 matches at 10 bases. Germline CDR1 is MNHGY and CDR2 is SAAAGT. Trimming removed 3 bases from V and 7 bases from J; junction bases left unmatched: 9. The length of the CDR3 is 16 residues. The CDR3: CASSYPVSGGRNEQFF. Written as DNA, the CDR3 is TGTGCCAGCAGTTATCCCGTTAGCGGGGGGAGGAATGAGCAGTTCTTC.

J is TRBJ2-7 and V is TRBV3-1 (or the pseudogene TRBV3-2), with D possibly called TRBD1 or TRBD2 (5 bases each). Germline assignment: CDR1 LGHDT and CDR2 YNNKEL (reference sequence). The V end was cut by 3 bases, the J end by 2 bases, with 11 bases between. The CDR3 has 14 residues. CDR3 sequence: CASSHRDGPYEQYF. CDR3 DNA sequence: TGTGCCAGCAGCCACCGGGACGGGCCCTACGAGCAGTACTTC.

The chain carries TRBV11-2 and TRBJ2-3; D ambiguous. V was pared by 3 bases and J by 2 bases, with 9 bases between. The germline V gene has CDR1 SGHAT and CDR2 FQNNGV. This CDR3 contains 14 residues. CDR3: CASSLGGYTDTQYF. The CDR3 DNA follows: TGTGCCAGCAGCTTGGGCGGTTACACAGATACGCAGTATTTT.

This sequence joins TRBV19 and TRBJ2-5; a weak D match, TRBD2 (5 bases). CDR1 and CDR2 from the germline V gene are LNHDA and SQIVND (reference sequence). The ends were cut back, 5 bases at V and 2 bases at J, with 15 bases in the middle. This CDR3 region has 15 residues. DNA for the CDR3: TGTGCCAGTAGTCTCGTAGGTGAGGGACAAGAGACCCAGTACTTC. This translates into CASSLVGEGQETQYF.

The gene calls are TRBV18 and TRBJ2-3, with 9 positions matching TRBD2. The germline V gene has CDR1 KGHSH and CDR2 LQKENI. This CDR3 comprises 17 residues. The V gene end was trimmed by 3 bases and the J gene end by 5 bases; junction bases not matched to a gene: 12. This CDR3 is CASSPGRGGLVRDTQYF. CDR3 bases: TGTGCCAGCTCACCTGGGCGGGGGGGCCTGGTACGAGATACGCAGTATTTT.

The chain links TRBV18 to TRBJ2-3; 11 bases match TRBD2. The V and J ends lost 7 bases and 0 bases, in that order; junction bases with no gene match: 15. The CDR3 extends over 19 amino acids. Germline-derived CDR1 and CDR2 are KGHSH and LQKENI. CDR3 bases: TGTGCCAGCTTCCACAGGATCGCTAGCGGGAGGACTAGCACAGATACGCAGTATTTT. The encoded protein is CASFHRIASGRTSTDTQYF.

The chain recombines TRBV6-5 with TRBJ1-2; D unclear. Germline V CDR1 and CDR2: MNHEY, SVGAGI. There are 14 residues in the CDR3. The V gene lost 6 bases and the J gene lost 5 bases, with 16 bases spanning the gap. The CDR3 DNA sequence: TGTGCCAGCAGGAGATGGGGTGAAGATTATGGCTACACCTTC. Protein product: CASRRWGEDYGYTF.

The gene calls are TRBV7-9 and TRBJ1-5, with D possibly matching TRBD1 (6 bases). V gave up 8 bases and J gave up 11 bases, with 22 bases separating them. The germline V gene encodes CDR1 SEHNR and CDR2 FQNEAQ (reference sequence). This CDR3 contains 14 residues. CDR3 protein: CASGDDSRGQSQHF. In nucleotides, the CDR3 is TGTGCCAGCGGCGACGACAGTCGTGGACAGTCCCAGCATTTT.

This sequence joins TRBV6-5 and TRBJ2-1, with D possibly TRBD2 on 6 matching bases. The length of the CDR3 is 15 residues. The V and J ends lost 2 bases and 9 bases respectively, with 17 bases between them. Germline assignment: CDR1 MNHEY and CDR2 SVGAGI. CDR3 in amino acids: CASSYVGRRSSEQFF. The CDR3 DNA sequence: TGTGCCAGCAGTTACGTCGGGAGAAGGTCCAGTGAGCAGTTCTTC.

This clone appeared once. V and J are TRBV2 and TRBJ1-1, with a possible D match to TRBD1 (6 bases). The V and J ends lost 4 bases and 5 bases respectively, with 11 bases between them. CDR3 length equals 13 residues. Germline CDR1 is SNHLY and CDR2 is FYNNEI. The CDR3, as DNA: TGTGCCAGCAGTGTAAGGGGGTGGACTGAAGCTTTCTTT. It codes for CASSVRGWTEAFF. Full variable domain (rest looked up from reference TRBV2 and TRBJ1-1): EPEVTQTPSHQVTQMGQEVILRCVPISNHLYFYWYRQILGQKVEFLVSFYNNEISEKSEIFDDQFSVERPDGSNFTLKIRSTKLEDSAMYFCASSVRGWTEAFFGQGTRLTVV.

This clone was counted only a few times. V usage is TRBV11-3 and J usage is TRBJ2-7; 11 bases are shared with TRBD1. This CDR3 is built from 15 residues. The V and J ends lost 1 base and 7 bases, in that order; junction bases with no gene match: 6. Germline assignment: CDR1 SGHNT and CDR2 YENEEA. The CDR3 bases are TGTGCCAGCAGCTTAGCGGGACAGGGGGGCGGAGAGCAGTACTTC. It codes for CASSLAGQGGGEQYF.